The 17 T cell receptor beta chains below come from one sample, sequenced in a study of spatial heterogeneity in lung cancer. TCRdb independently ran MiXCR on the 5' RACE reads; one entry per CDR3 protein. Of 9,500 to 14,000 distinct CDR3 sequences in the sample, less than 5% were seen once. Time point noted: sample taken at primary tumor resection. Tumor, nontumor lung or frozen PBMC supplied whole RNA, sequenced without sorting. Sequencing was performed on normal lung tissue next to the tumor, taken at surgery. Receptor source: a male donor with early-stage non-small cell lung cancer.

The chain carries TRBV28 and TRBJ2-5; 14 bases agree with TRBD2. The CDR3 runs 15 residues. Per the germline V gene, CDR1 is MDHEN and CDR2 is SYDVKM. J gave up 2 bases and V 5 bases, and 1 base lay outside the gene matches. The CDR3 bases are TGTGCCAGCAGTAGGACTAGCGGGGGGCAAGAGACCCAGTACTTC. Residues: CASSRTSGGQETQYF.

This clonotype was recorded at least ten times. The rearrangement uses TRBV24-1 and TRBJ2-2; a weak D match, TRBD1 (6 bases). The V end lost 4 bases, the J end lost 6 bases, and 17 bases lay between the germline ends. Germline V lookup: CDR1 KGHDR, CDR2 SFDVKD. The CDR3 runs 16 residues. The CDR3 sequence is CATSDPNRGLAGELFF. CDR3 in DNA: TGTGCCACCAGTGACCCAAATAGGGGGTTAGCCGGGGAGCTGTTTTTT.

There are many counts of this clonotype. The chain is built from TRBV20-1 and TRBJ2-2, with D unclear. Germline CDR1 reads DFQATT; CDR2 reads SNEGSKA (reference sequence). This CDR3 has 15 residues. Between the trimmed V and J ends, which lost 6 bases and 0 bases, there was a span of 14 bases. CDR3 sequence: CSAPHAAANTGELFF. In DNA, the CDR3 is TGCAGTGCCCCCCACGCCGCTGCGAACACCGGGGAGCTGTTTTTT.

This clonotype was observed a handful of times. The genes are TRBV28 and TRBJ1-1, with D possibly matching TRBD1 (6 bases). Trimming removed 7 bases from V and 5 bases from J, with 14 bases in between. Germline V gene sequence: CDR1 MDHEN, CDR2 SYDVKM. This CDR3 comprises 13 residues. CDR3 nucleotides: TGTGCCAGCAAGCGGGGGCTTGAAACTGAAGCTTTCTTT. Translation gives CASKRGLETEAFF.

This clonotype was seen at least ten times. The rearrangement joins TRBV20-1 to TRBJ1-1; unclear D gene. This CDR3 is built from 12 residues. Germline V gene sequence: CDR1 DFQATT, CDR2 SNEGSKA (reference sequence). Trimming took 3 bases from V and 3 from J, leaving 8 bases between them. CDR3 bases: TGCAGTGCTAGGGTGAAGGACACTGAAGCTTTCTTT. It codes for CSARVKDTEAFF.

There are many counts of this clonotype. This chain uses TRBV29-1 with TRBJ2-1; D uncertain. The germline V gene has CDR1 SQVTM and CDR2 ANQGSEA. This CDR3 comprises 14 residues. The V gene lost 3 bases and the J gene lost 3 bases, with 12 bases spanning the gap. The chain's CDR3 is CSVDKGVLYNEQFF. CDR3 nucleotide sequence: TGCAGCGTTGATAAAGGTGTTCTCTACAATGAGCAGTTCTTC.

This clonotype has ten or more counts. The chain has TRBV15 and TRBJ2-5; D is unresolved. Trimming stripped 7 bases from V and 2 bases from J, with 11 bases between. The CDR3 is 13 amino acids. Germline CDR1 and CDR2: LNHNV and YYDKDF (reference sequence). CDR3 amino acids: CATTLGIQETQYF. CDR3 DNA sequence: TGTGCCACCACCTTAGGGATACAAGAGACCCAGTACTTC. Complete variable domain (other parts from reference TRBV15 and TRBJ2-5): DAMVIQNPRYQVTQFGKPVTLSCSQTLNHNVMYWYQQKSSQAPKLLFHYYDKDFNNEADTPDNFQSRRPNTSFCFLDIRSPGLGDTAMYLCATTLGIQETQYFGPGTRLLVL.

In its sample, this clonotype was seen many times. The chain combines TRBV15 with TRBJ1-4; D uncertain. The CDR3 runs to 13 residues. V shed 0 bases and J shed 5 bases, with 4 bases lying between them. CDR1 and CDR2 (germline): LNHNV, YYDKDF (reference sequence). For the CDR3, the DNA is TGTGCCACCAGCAGAGACAGCAATGAAAAACTGTTTTTT. This gives the protein CATSRDSNEKLFF.

By sample fraction, this clonotype is medium-sized. This chain joins TRBV19 and TRBJ1-5, with D possibly matching TRBD1 (5 bases). Germline-derived CDR1 and CDR2 are LNHDA and SQIVND (reference sequence). The CDR3 extends over 16 amino acids. V dropped 5 bases and J dropped 2 bases, with 16 bases sitting between them. Written as DNA, the CDR3 is TGTGCCAGTAGTGCGGGAACAGGAGGAGGCAATCAGCCCCAGCATTTT. Translation gives CASSAGTGGGNQPQHF.

This clonotype was counted at least ten times. The rearrangement joins TRBV20-1 to TRBJ1-6; D unclear. With 5 bases removed from V and 7 bases from J, the gap between germline ends came to 9 bases. The germline V gene encodes CDR1 DFQATT and CDR2 SNEGSKA (reference sequence). This CDR3 comprises 12 residues. The CDR3 nucleotides are TGCAGTGCTCGAGCCTTAAATTCACCCCTCCACTTT. Protein sequence: CSARALNSPLHF.

This clonotype has ten or more counts. The V and J genes are TRBV5-1 and TRBJ2-1; a possible D gene is TRBD1 (6 bases). CDR3 length: 17 residues. V lost 1 base and J lost 0, with 14 bases in between. Germline V CDR1 and CDR2: SGHRS, YFSETQ. The CDR3 is CASSLKQTGPSYNEQFF. CDR3 DNA sequence: TGCGCCAGCAGCTTGAAACAAACAGGGCCCTCCTACAATGAGCAGTTCTTC.

This clonotype was seen repeatedly, ten times or more. This chain joins TRBV20-1 and TRBJ2-1; 10 nucleotides match TRBD2. Germline lookup yields CDR1 DFQATT and CDR2 SNEGSKA (reference sequence). CDR3 length: 15 amino acids. J gave up 4 bases and V 5 bases, and 8 bases lay outside the gene matches. The CDR3 loop reads CSAAPGLAIYNEQFF. In nucleotides, the CDR3 is TGCAGTGCTGCACCGGGACTAGCGATATACAATGAGCAGTTCTTC.

The table lists this clonotype with many counts. The rearrangement links TRBV7-6 to TRBJ2-3; the D gene is possibly TRBD2 (6 bases). The CDR3 consists of 15 residues. Trimming took off 1 base at V and 5 bases at J, with 13 bases between the two ends. The V gene's germline CDR1 is SGHVS and CDR2 FNYEAQ. The CDR3 here is CASSLDAGPGDTQYF. In DNA form, the CDR3 reads TGTGCCAGCAGCTTAGACGCGGGGCCGGGAGATACGCAGTATTTT.

The table lists this clonotype with many counts. This chain connects TRBV12-3 or TRBV12-4 to TRBJ2-7, with no clear D. The CDR3 spans 14 residues. V dropped 3 bases and J dropped 6 bases, with 15 bases sitting between them. The CDR3 sequence is CASSLNSEFSEQYF. CDR3 nucleotides: TGTGCCAGCAGTTTGAATTCCGAGTTCTCCGAGCAGTACTTC.

The sample holds a few counts of this clonotype. The V gene is TRBV6-1, the J gene TRBJ2-7; 9 nucleotides align to TRBD1. Germline values: CDR1 MNHNS, CDR2 SASEGT. V trimming: 0 bases; J trimming: 3 bases; junction bases outside the gene matches: 6. The CDR3 is 16 amino acids. The CDR3 DNA sequence: TGTGCCAGCAGTGAAGCTCAGAGACAGGGGGACTACGAGCAGTACTTC. Translation gives CASSEAQRQGDYEQYF.

The chain links TRBV7-3 to TRBJ1-2; TRBD1 matches 8 bases. V gave up 5 bases and J gave up 4 bases; unmatched junction bases: 15. Per the germline V gene, CDR1 is SGHTA and CDR2 is FQGTGA. The CDR3 length is 17 residues. CDR3 protein: CASSPSGAGGEIYGYTF. DNA for the CDR3: TGTGCCAGCAGCCCTTCCGGGGCAGGGGGCGAAATCTATGGCTACACCTTC.

This clonotype appeared many times. This chain links TRBV5-1 with TRBJ1-2; D possibly corresponds to TRBD1 (5 bases). This CDR3 contains 13 residues. In germline, CDR1 is SGHRS, CDR2 YFSETQ. V was shortened by 3 bases and J by 6 bases, with 12 bases between the two germline ends. Here the CDR3 DNA reads TGCGCCAGCAGCTCGACAGCCTTAAATGGCTACACCTTC. Translation gives CASSSTALNGYTF.